These 22 T cell receptor beta chains were sequenced from one sample in a study of shared clonotypes between healthy human individuals. The naive CD8 fraction comprised CD45RO-negative cells positively selected for CCR7 and excluded terminally differentiated effector memory CD45RA+ cells. Sequenced by immunoSEQ multiplex PCR; TCRdb stores in-frame clones only, minus some. The table shows about 870,000 clones, with 80% to 95% occurring only once. The sample consisted of naive CD8+ T cells sorted from blood. The receptor set was obtained from a man between 25 and 39 years old in good health.

A word on this clone: The same CDR3 can be traced to other DNA sequences in this sample. This chain connects TRBV6-5 to TRBJ1-5; tentatively, D is TRBD1 (5 bases). Germline-derived CDR1 and CDR2 are MNHEY and SVGAGI. Between the trimmed V and J ends, which lost 5 bases and 4 bases, there was a span of 9 bases. The CDR3 is made up of 13 amino acids. The CDR3 loop is CASSPGGNQPQHF. CDR3 in DNA: TGTGCCAGCAGTCCGGGGGGTAATCAGCCCCAGCATTTT.

The gene calls are TRBV6-1 and TRBJ2-7; 8 nucleotides agree with TRBD1. V gave up 2 bases and J gave up 3 bases; unmatched junction bases: 6. Looked up from germline, CDR1 is MNHNS and CDR2 is SASEGT. The CDR3 has 15 residues. CDR3 loop: CASSEFGTGYYEQYF. CDR3 in DNA: TGTGCCAGCAGTGAATTTGGGACAGGATACTACGAGCAGTACTTC.

This chain joins TRBV27 and TRBJ2-1; a possible D gene is TRBD2 (6 bases). The CDR3 is 15 amino acids. Germline CDR1 is MNHEY and CDR2 is SMNVEV (reference sequence). V dropped 2 bases and J dropped 3 bases, with 11 bases sitting between them. The CDR3 reads CASSLRGSGYNEQFF. CDR3 sequence (DNA): TGTGCCAGCAGTTTACGGGGTAGCGGCTACAATGAGCAGTTCTTC.

On this clone itself: This CDR3 is also generated by other DNA sequences in the sample. V gene TRBV19 combines with J gene TRBJ2-7; 10 bases align to TRBD1. V shed 3 bases and J 2 bases; nucleotides not matched to a gene: 1. Per the germline V gene, CDR1 is LNHDA and CDR2 is SQIVND (reference sequence). The CDR3 is 14 amino acids. CDR3 DNA: TGTGCCAGTAGTATGGGACAGGGGCCCTACGAGCAGTACTTC. Encoded protein: CASSMGQGPYEQYF.

This clone was found once. The chain links TRBV11-2 to TRBJ1-5; D call uncertain. V dropped 1 base and J dropped 0 bases, with 16 bases sitting between them. Germline CDR1 is SGHAT and CDR2 is FQNNGV. CDR3 length equals 18 residues. The CDR3 reads CASSLGRAGDYSNQPQHF. The CDR3 nucleotides read TGTGCCAGCAGCTTAGGACGGGCAGGCGACTATAGCAATCAGCCCCAGCATTTT.

This chain links TRBV7-9 with TRBJ2-5; no clear D gene. The length of the CDR3 is 11 residues. V lost 3 bases and J lost 4, with 3 bases in between. Per the germline V gene, CDR1 is SEHNR and CDR2 is FQNEAQ (reference sequence). This CDR3 is CASSFTETQYF. In DNA, the CDR3 is TGTGCCAGCAGCTTCACAGAGACCCAGTACTTC.

Here the CDR3 reads CASSLGLEWVQETQYF. The CDR3 DNA reads as TGTGCCAGCAGCTTAGGTCTGGAGTGGGTACAAGAGACCCAGTACTTC. The rearrangement uses TRBV11-2 and TRBJ2-5; no definite D call. Per the germline V gene, CDR1 is SGHAT and CDR2 is FQNNGV. The CDR3 contains 16 residues. V was shortened by 1 base and J by 2 bases, with 14 bases between the two germline ends.

This chain joins TRBV11-2 and TRBJ2-6; 8 bases line up with TRBD1. CDR1 is SGHAT, CDR2 FQNNGV, per germline. Trimming at V came to 0 bases and at J to 2 bases, leaving 6 bases not matched to a gene. The CDR3 covers 18 residues. CDR3 DNA: TGTGCCAGCAGCTTAGATCCGGGACAGGCGACTGGGGCCAACGTCCTGACTTTC. Translating gives CASSLDPGQATGANVLTF.

This chain links TRBV29-1 with TRBJ2-7, with TRBD2 matching 9 bases. V lost 0 bases to trimming and J lost 1 base; unmatched junction nucleotides: 4. Germline CDR1 reads SQVTM; CDR2 reads ANQGSEA. This CDR3 contains 15 residues. In nucleotides, the CDR3 is TGCAGCGTTGAAGAGGTAGCGGGAGCTTCCTACGAGCAGTACTTC. It is translated as CSVEEVAGASYEQYF.

V gene TRBV2 combines with J gene TRBJ2-7, with D perhaps assigned TRBD1 or TRBD2 (6 bases each). V was clipped by 4 bases and J by 0 bases, with 19 bases between them. Germline CDR1 and CDR2: SNHLY and FYNNEI. CDR3 length: 17 residues. The CDR3 DNA reads as TGTGCCAGCAGTGTCAGGTTAGGGGGGACAAGCTCCTACGAGCAGTACTTC. This codes for CASSVRLGGTSSYEQYF.

This chain links TRBV11-2 with TRBJ2-3; TRBD2 might be the D (5 bases). V shed 1 base and J shed 4 bases, with 15 bases lying between them. Germline CDR1 is SGHAT and CDR2 is FQNNGV. This CDR3 has 16 residues. The CDR3 loop is CASSLVVSAVPDTQYF. CDR3 sequence (DNA): TGTGCCAGCAGCTTAGTAGTTTCAGCGGTCCCAGATACGCAGTATTTT.

This clone was observed a single time. This rearrangement joins TRBV5-1 to TRBJ2-1; TRBD2 matches 7 bases. Germline trimming cut 9 bases from V and 8 bases from J; bases unmatched to any gene: 20. The CDR3 has 16 amino acids. Per the germline V gene, CDR1 is SGHRS and CDR2 is YFSETQ. CDR3 residues: CATSKGPMRELDEQFF. Written as DNA, the CDR3 is TGCGCCACCTCAAAGGGGCCGATGCGGGAGCTCGATGAGCAGTTCTTC.

The V and J genes are TRBV27 and TRBJ2-5; D tentatively fits TRBD1 or TRBD2 (6 bases each). With 4 bases removed from V and 7 bases from J, the gap between germline ends came to 13 bases. This CDR3 is 13 amino acids long. In germline, CDR1 is MNHEY, CDR2 SMNVEV (reference sequence). The CDR3 reads CASSSGAVRTQYF. In DNA form, the CDR3 reads TGTGCCAGCAGTTCGGGGGCGGTCCGGACCCAGTACTTC.

In this sample, this clone turned up once. The V call is TRBV5-1, the J call TRBJ2-7; unclear D gene. Germline CDR1 is SGHRS and CDR2 is YFSETQ. Trimming removed 3 bases at V and 2 bases at J, with 9 bases between. The CDR3 contains 13 residues. CDR3 in amino acids: CASSYNGPYEQYF. The CDR3 DNA is TGCGCCAGCAGCTACAACGGCCCCTACGAGCAGTACTTC.

As DNA, the CDR3 is TGTGCCAGCAGCTTAGGACATAACGAGCAGTACTTC. This translates into CASSLGHNEQYF. V gene TRBV7-6 combines with J gene TRBJ2-7; no clear D. Trimming stripped 1 base from V and 5 bases from J, with 6 bases between. Germline loops: CDR1 SGHVS, CDR2 FNYEAQ. The CDR3 is 12 residues long.

This chain links TRBV9 with TRBJ1-2; 7 bases map to TRBD1. V lost 7 bases to trimming and J lost 7 bases; unmatched junction nucleotides: 7. The CDR3 contains 12 residues. In germline, CDR1 is SGDLS, CDR2 YYNGEE. CDR3 in amino acids: CASFDRALGYTF. Here the CDR3 DNA reads TGTGCCAGCTTCGACAGGGCACTTGGCTACACCTTC.

This clone was found a few times. The CDR3 loop reads CASSPGQAFQETQYF. The CDR3, as DNA: TGTGCCAGCAGCCCGGGACAGGCATTTCAAGAGACCCAGTACTTC. The rearrangement links TRBV9 to TRBJ2-5; 8 bases line up with TRBD1. Germline V CDR1 and CDR2: SGDLS, YYNGEE. The V and J ends lost 4 bases and 2 bases, in that order; junction bases with no gene match: 7. The CDR3 length is 15 residues.

There are a few counts of this clone. CDR3 DNA: TGCGCCAGCAGCCAAACAGGTGGCAATCAGCCCCAGCATTTT. Translating it yields CASSQTGGNQPQHF. This chain connects TRBV4-1 to TRBJ1-5; tentative D call: TRBD1 (5 bases). The V gene lost 2 bases and the J gene lost 2 bases, with 7 bases spanning the gap. In germline, CDR1 is MGHRA, CDR2 YSYEKL. This CDR3 spans 14 amino acids.

The chain joins TRBV28 to TRBJ2-5, with 11 bases fitting TRBD2. CDR1 is MDHEN, CDR2 SYDVKM, per germline. The CDR3 contains 13 residues. V was clipped by 6 bases and J by 4 bases; unmatched bases: 1. CDR3 in amino acids: CASRLAGVETQYF. DNA of the CDR3: TGTGCCAGCAGACTAGCGGGAGTAGAGACCCAGTACTTC.

V usage is TRBV27 and J usage is TRBJ2-7, with D uncertain. The V gene lost 2 bases and the J gene lost 5 bases, with 13 bases spanning the gap. From germline, CDR1 is MNHEY and CDR2 SMNVEV (reference sequence). The CDR3 length is 14 residues. CDR3 nucleotide sequence: TGTGCCAGCAGTTTAAAGAGAGACGGGCACGAGCAGTACTTC. Protein product: CASSLKRDGHEQYF.

The rearrangement uses TRBV7-9 and TRBJ2-2; 9 nucleotides agree with TRBD2. The V segment lost 4 bases and the J segment 4 bases; nucleotides outside the gene matches: 1. The germline gives CDR1 SEHNR, CDR2 FQNEAQ (reference sequence). The CDR3 covers 14 residues. This chain's CDR3 is CASSSTSGTGELFF. The CDR3 coding sequence is TGTGCCAGCAGCTCGACTAGCGGCACCGGGGAGCTGTTTTTT.

This chain uses TRBV27 with TRBJ2-7, with a tentative D call TRBD2 (5 bases). CDR3 size: 13 residues. CDR1 is MNHEY and CDR2 is SMNVEV in the germline V gene (reference sequence). V was cut by 3 bases and J by 3 bases, with 9 bases left in between. The CDR3 DNA reads as TGTGCCAGCAGTTTGCACGGGATCTACGAGCAGTACTTC. Translated: CASSLHGIYEQYF.